A selection of T cell receptor beta chains follows, all from one sample in a study of blood T cell repertoires in COVID-19. TCRdb's table, derived via immunoSEQ multiplex PCR, lists solely in-frame clones and lacks some. Of around 470,000 clones listed, around 90% are singletons. What was sequenced was PBMCs or T cells enriched from blood (not recorded which). The receptor set was obtained from a man aged 18 to 29 who had recovered from COVID-19. Both conserved end residues are part of each CDR3. Fields, in order: J gene, V gene, clone size, D gene, CDR3 DNA, CDR3 protein. A D gene is named only where the DNA matches it firmly. Not every row has a clone size; where given, it reads once, few, many or a size class.

TRBJ1-6,TRBV6-5,NA,NA,TGTGCCAGCATGCGCGGCTTAAATTCACCCCTCCACTTT,CASMRGLNSPLHF
TRBJ1-1,TRBV5-1,NA,NA,TGCGCCAGCAGCTTGATTGTGGCAGGGGACACTGAAGCTTTCTTT,CASSLIVAGDTEAFF
TRBJ2-1,TRBV11-2,many,NA,TGTGCCAGCACCCACCTCGGTAGCGGAGGATACAATGAGCAGTTCTTC,CASTHLGSGGYNEQFF
TRBJ1-5,TRBV28,NA,NA,TGTGCCAGCTTGTTGCAGAGCGGCAATCAGCCCCAGCATTTT,CASLLQSGNQPQHF
TRBJ1-2,TRBV5-1,few,NA,TGCGCCAGCAGCTGGGCCGGGGACTATGGCTACACCTTC,CASSWAGDYGYTF
TRBJ2-2,TRBV2,NA,TRBD1,TGTGCCAGCAGTCGACAGGGAAGGTCCGGGGAGCTGTTTTTT,CASSRQGRSGELFF
TRBJ1-5,TRBV9,NA,NA,TGTGCCAGCAGCGCAATTAGGGAGGGAGGCAATCAGCCCCAGCATTTT,CASSAIREGGNQPQHF
TRBJ2-7,TRBV20-1,NA,NA,TGCAGTGCTAGTCCCCTAAACGAGCAGTACTTC,CSASPLNEQYF
TRBJ2-7,TRBV4-2,NA,NA,TGTGCCAGCAGCCCTAGGGGTAGTACGTCCTACGAGCAGTACTTC,CASSPRGSTSYEQYF
TRBJ2-3,TRBV7-9,NA,NA,TGTGCCAGCAGCTTGGGTAGATCCGGGGCAGATACGCAGTATTTT,CASSLGRSGADTQYF
TRBJ2-5,TRBV3-1/TRBV3-2,NA,TRBD2,TGTGCCAGCAGCCAATCGGCGGGAGGAGAGACCCAGTACTTC,CASSQSAGGETQYF
TRBJ1-5,TRBV23-1,once,NA,TGCGCCAGCAGTCCCATGAGGGGCAATCAGCCCCAGCATTTT,CASSPMRGNQPQHF
TRBJ1-1,TRBV3-1/TRBV3-2,once,TRBD1,TGTGCCAGCAGCCCTACAGGGGCGAACACTGAAGCTTTCTTT,CASSPTGANTEAFF
TRBJ1-1,TRBV9,NA,NA,TGTGCCAGCAGCGTAGCTCAGGGGAACACTGAAGCTTTCTTT,CASSVAQGNTEAFF
TRBJ2-7,TRBV5-1,NA,NA,TGCGCCAGCGCACCAGGGGTTCCCTACGAGCAGTACTTC,CASAPGVPYEQYF
TRBJ1-2,TRBV28,NA,NA,TGTGCCAGCAGTTTTCTGAGCGGCTACACCTTC,CASSFLSGYTF
TRBJ1-2,TRBV27,NA,TRBD1,TGTGCCAGCAGTTCCCTAGGACAGGGCATCAATGGCTACACCTTC,CASSSLGQGINGYTF